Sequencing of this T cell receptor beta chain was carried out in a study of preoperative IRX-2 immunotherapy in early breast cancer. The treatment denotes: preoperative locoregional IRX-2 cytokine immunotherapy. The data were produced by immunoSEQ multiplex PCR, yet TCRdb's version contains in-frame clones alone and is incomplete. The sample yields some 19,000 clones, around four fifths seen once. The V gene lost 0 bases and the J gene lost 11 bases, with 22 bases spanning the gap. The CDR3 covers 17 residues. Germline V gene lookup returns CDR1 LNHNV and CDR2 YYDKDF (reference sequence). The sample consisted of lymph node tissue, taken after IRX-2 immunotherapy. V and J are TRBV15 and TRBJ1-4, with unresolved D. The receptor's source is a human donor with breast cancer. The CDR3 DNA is TGTGCCACCAGCAGAGATAGCGACGGAGGAGGCTCGGGGAAACTGTTTTTT. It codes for CATSRDSDGGGSGKLFF.